This TCR beta chain is from a study of shared clonotypes between healthy human individuals. Study at large: Donors, aged 18 to 49, were a couple of women and three men. Study-wide findings and caveats: Rarefaction exposed incomplete sorted-subset sequencing despite large depth. Larger richness was generally estimated for naive than memory subsets. Generation probability values for non-shared clonotypes were lower than those for clonotypes shared by all four donors.

Cells designated naive CD8 were CD45RO-negative and were positively selected for CCR7, with terminally differentiated effector memory CD45RA+ cells excluded. As concerns this clone: Its antigen remains unknown.

CDR1 is MDHEN and CDR2 is SYDVKM in the germline V gene. V trimming: 6 bases; J trimming: 1 base; junction bases outside the gene matches: 9. The CDR3 sequence is 17 residues long. Sequencing used immunoSEQ multiplex PCR; TCRdb keeps in-frame clones, though not all of them. The sample contains a few million clones, approximately 92% of which appear only once. Sequences were obtained from naive CD8+ T cells from PBMCs. The clonotype comes from a man between 18 and 35 years old in good health. Some clones in this sample may be carry-over from other donors' samples. This sequence joins TRBV28 and TRBJ2-3; TRBD2 aligns across 11 bases. CDR3 amino acids: CASRPGLAGLGTDTQYF. The CDR3 DNA reads as TGTGCCAGCAGACCCGGACTAGCGGGCTTAGGCACAGATACGCAGTATTTT. The full variable domain, in which reference TRBV28 and TRBJ2-3 provide the parts outside the CDR3, is DVKVTQSSRYLVKRTGEKVFLECVQDMDHENMFWYRQDPGLGLRLIYFSYDVKMKEKGDIPEGYSVSREKKERFSLILESASTNQTSMYLCASRPGLAGLGTDTQYFGPGTRLTVL.